The 8 T cell receptor beta chains presented below share a single source sample, sequenced in a study of T cells in Graves' hyperthyroidism and ophthalmopathy. The TCR beta CDR3 regions underwent amplification using RNA transcripts as the source. Researchers ran a first-round RT-PCR on the TCR CDR3 using the HTBI primer set. TCRdb re-called the multiplex PCR reads with MiXCR, one entry per CDR3 protein. The repertoire holds hundreds of thousands of distinct CDR3 sequences, with approximately 14% as singletons. The sequenced sample consisted of blood. The receptors here all came from a woman under 30 with Graves' hyperthyroidism.

This clonotype was found many times. The gene calls are TRBV9 and TRBJ2-5; D unresolved. The germline CDR1 and CDR2 sequences are SGDLS and YYNGEE. This CDR3 is built from 14 residues. V was trimmed by 4 bases and J by 5 bases, leaving 15 bases between them. The CDR3 DNA follows: TGTGCCAGCAGCCGGACCGTGCGGATGGAGACCCAGTACTTC. It yields the protein CASSRTVRMETQYF.

This clonotype was seen repeatedly, ten times or more. The V gene is TRBV18, the J gene TRBJ1-3, with unresolved D. V lost 5 bases to trimming and J lost 8 bases, with 13 bases between them. In germline, CDR1 is KGHSH, CDR2 LQKENI. The CDR3 loop spans 13 amino acids. In DNA, the CDR3 is TGTGCCAGCTCAAGAGGAAAGGGAGACACCATATATTTT. Translated: CASSRGKGDTIYF.

This chain joins TRBV6-5 and TRBJ1-4, with TRBD1 matching over 8 bases. The V segment lost 0 bases and the J segment 5 bases; nucleotides outside the gene matches: 11. The CDR3 sequence is 18 residues long. The germline V gene has CDR1 MNHEY and CDR2 SVGAGI. The CDR3: CASSYSWGRGRGNEKLFF. The DNA for the CDR3 is TGTGCCAGCAGTTACTCGTGGGGCAGGGGGCGCGGAAATGAAAAACTGTTTTTT.

As to this clonotype: The junction departs from germline at one end; a sequencing error may be responsible. The CDR3 reads CANSISVGGFAFF. CDR3 sequence (DNA): TGTGCCAATAGTATTAGCGTAGGGGGTTTCGCTTTCTTT. The rearrangement joins TRBV19 to TRBJ1-1, with D possibly matching TRBD1 (6 bases). The CDR3 covers 13 residues. Germline V gives CDR1 LNHDA, CDR2 SQIVND (reference sequence).

This clonotype turned up a few times. A much larger clone lies a single base off, so this may be a read error. The genes are TRBV3-1 and TRBJ2-3, with TRBD2 matching over 7 bases. Germline V gene lookup returns CDR1 LGHDT and CDR2 YNNKEL (reference sequence). With V trimmed by 2 bases and J by 1 base, 3 bases remained unmatched. The CDR3 totals 15 residues. The CDR3 region is CASSQLRGGTDTQYF. The CDR3 nucleotides read TGTGCCAGCAGCCAATTACGGGGGGGCACAGATACGCAGTATTTT.

This clonotype showed up just a few times. The chain has TRBV29-1 and TRBJ1-2, with TRBD1 matching over 9 bases. J was trimmed by 4 bases and V by 6 bases; bases with no gene match: 15. This CDR3 region has 16 residues. Germline loops: CDR1 SQVTM, CDR2 ANQGSEA. This CDR3 reads CSVPRGQGTRGYGYTF. In DNA form, the CDR3 reads TGCAGCGTCCCAAGGGGACAGGGTACTAGAGGCTATGGCTACACCTTC.

The genes are TRBV10-3 and TRBJ2-7; 7 bases align to TRBD1. The CDR3 extends over 13 amino acids. Unmatched junction bases numbered 2, after V lost 2 bases and J lost 4 bases. CDR1 and CDR2 from the germline V gene are ENHRY and SYGVKD. The CDR3: CAISEGQEYEQYF. The CDR3 DNA sequence: TGTGCCATCAGTGAGGGACAGGAATACGAGCAGTACTTC.

On this clonotype itself: This may come from a read error, since a much larger clone is one base off. The chain has TRBV27 and TRBJ2-1, with D possibly being TRBD1 (6 bases). The J call may be faulty, since TRBJ2-7 better matches the DNA end. Per the germline V gene, CDR1 is MNHEY and CDR2 is SMNVEV (reference sequence). The CDR3 loop spans 15 amino acids. The CDR3 bases are TGTGCCAGCAGTGCCGGGACAAACTCCTACAATGAGCAGTACTTC. Translating gives CASSAGTNSYNEQYF.